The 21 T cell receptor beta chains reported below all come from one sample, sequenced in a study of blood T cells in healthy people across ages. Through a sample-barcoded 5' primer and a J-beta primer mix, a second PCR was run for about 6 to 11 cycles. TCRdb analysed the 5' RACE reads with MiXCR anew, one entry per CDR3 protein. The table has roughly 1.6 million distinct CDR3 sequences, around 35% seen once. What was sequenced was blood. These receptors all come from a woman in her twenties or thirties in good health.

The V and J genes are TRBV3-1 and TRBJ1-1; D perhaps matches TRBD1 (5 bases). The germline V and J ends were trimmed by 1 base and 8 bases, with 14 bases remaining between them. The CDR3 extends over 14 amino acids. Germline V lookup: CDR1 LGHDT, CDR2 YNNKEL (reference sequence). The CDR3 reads CASSQVQLGAEAFF. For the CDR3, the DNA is TGTGCCAGCAGCCAAGTTCAGTTAGGGGCCGAAGCTTTCTTT.

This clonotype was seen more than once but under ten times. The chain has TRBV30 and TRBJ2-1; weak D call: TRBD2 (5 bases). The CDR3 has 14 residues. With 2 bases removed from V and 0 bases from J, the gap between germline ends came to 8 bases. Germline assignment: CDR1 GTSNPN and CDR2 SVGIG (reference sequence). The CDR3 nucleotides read TGTGCCTGGAGTCGGGGTTTCTCCTACAATGAGCAGTTCTTC. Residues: CAWSRGFSYNEQFF.

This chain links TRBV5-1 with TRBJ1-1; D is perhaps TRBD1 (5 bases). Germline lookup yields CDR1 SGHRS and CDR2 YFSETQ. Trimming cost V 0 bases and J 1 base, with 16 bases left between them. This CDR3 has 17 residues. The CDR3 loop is CASSLAPQTVTNTEAFF. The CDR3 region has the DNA TGCGCCAGCAGCTTGGCCCCTCAGACAGTCACGAACACTGAAGCTTTCTTT.

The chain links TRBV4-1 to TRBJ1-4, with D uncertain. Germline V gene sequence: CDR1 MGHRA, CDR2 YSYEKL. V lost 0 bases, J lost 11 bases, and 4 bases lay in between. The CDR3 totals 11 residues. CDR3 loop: CASSQDYKLFF. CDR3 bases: TGCGCCAGCAGCCAAGATTACAAACTGTTTTTT.

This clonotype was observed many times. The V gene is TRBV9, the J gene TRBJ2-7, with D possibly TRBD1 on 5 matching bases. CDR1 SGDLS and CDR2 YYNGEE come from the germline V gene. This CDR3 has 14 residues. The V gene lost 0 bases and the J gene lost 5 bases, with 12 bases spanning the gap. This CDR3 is CASSVGWGAHEQYF. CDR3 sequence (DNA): TGTGCCAGCAGCGTAGGATGGGGCGCCCACGAGCAGTACTTC.

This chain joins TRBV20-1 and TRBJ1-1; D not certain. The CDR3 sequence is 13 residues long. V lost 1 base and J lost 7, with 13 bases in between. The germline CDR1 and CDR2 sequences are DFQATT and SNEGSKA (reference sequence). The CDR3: CSARVPPTGEAFF. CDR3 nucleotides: TGCAGTGCTAGAGTACCCCCCACCGGTGAAGCTTTCTTT.

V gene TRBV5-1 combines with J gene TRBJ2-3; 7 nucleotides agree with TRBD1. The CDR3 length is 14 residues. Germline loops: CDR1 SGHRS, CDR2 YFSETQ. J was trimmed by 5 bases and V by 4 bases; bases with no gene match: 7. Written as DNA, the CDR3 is TGCGCCAGCAGCCCAGGGGGTGCTCGAGATACGCAGTATTTT. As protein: CASSPGGARDTQYF.

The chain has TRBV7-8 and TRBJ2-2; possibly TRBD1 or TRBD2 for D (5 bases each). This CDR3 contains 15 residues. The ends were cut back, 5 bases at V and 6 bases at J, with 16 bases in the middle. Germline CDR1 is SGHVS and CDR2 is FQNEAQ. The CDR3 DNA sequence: TGTGCCAGCAGCCCCAAGCCTGGGACGGCCGGGGAGCTGTTTTTT. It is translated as CASSPKPGTAGELFF. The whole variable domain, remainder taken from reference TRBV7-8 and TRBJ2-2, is GAGVSQSPRYKVAKRGQDVALRCDPISGHVSLFWYQQALGQGPEFLTYFQNEAQLDKSGLPSDRFFAERPEGSVSTLKIQRTQQEDSAVYLCASSPKPGTAGELFFGEGSRLTVL.

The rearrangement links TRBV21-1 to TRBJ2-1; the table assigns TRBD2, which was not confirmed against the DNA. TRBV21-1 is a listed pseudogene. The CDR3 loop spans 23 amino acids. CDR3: CASSKAPLREGLAEVSSYNEQFF. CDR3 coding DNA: TGTGCCAGCAGCAAAGCGCCCCTACGGGAGGGACTAGCGGAGGTGAGCTCCTACAATGAGCAGTTCTTC.

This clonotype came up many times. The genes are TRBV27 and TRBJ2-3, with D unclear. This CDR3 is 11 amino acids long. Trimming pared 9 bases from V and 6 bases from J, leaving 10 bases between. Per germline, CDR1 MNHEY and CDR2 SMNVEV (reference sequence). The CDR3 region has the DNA TGTGCCAGGAAGAAGGGTGATACGCAGTATTTT. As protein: CARKKGDTQYF.

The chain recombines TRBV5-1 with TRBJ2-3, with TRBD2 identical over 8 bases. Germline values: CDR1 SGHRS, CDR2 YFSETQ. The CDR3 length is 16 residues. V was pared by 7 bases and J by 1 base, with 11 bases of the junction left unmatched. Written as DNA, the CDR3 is TGCGCCAGCGCTTCGGGGGGGGCCTACGGCACAGATACGCAGTATTTT. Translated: CASASGGAYGTDTQYF.

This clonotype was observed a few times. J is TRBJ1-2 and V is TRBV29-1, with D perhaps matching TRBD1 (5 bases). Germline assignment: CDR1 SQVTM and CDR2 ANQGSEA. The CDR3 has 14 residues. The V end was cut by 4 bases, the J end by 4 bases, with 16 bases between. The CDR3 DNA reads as TGCAGCGTTGCCGGGGGGATGGAGGGCTATGGCTACACCTTC. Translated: CSVAGGMEGYGYTF.

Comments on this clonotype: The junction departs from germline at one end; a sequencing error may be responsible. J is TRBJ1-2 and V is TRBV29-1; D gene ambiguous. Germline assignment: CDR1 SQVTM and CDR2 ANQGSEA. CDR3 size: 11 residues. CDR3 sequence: CNVEGGDGYTF. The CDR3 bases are TGCAACGTTGAAGGCGGGGATGGCTACACCTTC.

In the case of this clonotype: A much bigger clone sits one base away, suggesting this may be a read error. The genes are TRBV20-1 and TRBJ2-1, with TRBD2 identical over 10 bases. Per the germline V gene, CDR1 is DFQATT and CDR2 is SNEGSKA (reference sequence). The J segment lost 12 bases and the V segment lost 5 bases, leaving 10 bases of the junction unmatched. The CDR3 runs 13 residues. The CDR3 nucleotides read TGCAGTGCTGAGCGGGAGGGATCTGGTAGGCAGTTCTTC. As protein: CSAEREGSGRQFF.

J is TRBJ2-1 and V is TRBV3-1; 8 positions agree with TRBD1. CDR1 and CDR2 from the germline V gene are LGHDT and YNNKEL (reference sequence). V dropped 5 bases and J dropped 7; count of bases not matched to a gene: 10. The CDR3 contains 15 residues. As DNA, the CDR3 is TGTGCCAGCAGCAAACCCCAGGGGGCTTGGAATGAGCAGTTCTTC. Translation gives CASSKPQGAWNEQFF.

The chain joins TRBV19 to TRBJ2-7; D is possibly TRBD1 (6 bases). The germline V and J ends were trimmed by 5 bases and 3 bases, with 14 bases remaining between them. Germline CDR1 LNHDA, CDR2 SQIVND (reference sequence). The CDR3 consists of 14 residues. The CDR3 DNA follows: TGTGCCAGTAGTCGACAGGTAGGAGGCTACGAGCAGTACTTC. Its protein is CASSRQVGGYEQYF.

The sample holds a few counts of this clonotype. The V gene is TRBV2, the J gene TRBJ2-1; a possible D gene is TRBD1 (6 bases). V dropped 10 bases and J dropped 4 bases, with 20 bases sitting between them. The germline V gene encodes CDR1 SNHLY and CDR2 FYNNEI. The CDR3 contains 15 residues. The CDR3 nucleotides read TGTGCCATCGGTCGGGGTGAAGGGGGATACAATGAGCAGTTCTTC. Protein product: CAIGRGEGGYNEQFF.

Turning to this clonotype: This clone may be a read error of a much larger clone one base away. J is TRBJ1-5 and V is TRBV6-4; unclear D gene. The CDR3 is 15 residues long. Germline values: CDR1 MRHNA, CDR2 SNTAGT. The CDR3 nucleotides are TGTGCCAGCAGTCCGGACGGATATAGCAATCAGCCCAAGCATTTT. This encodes CASSPDGYSNQPKHF.

The CDR3 region is CASSIHPVPRDTQYF. The CDR3 DNA reads TGTGCCAGCAGCATCCATCCGGTACCGAGAGATACGCAGTATTTT. This sequence joins TRBV9 and TRBJ2-3, with unresolved D. The CDR3 contains 15 residues. V was clipped by 4 bases and J by 5 bases, with 17 bases between them. Germline lookup yields CDR1 SGDLS and CDR2 YYNGEE. Based on the CDR3 plus reference TRBV9 and TRBJ2-3, the full variable domain is DSGVTQTPKHLITATGQRVTLRCSPRSGDLSVYWYQQSLDQGLQFLIQYYNGEERAKGNILERFSAQQFPDLHSELNLSSLELGDSALYFCASSIHPVPRDTQYFGPGTRLTVL.

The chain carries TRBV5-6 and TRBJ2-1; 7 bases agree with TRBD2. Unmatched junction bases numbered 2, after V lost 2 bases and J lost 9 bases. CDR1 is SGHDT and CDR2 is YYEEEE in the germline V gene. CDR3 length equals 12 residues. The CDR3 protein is CASSLWEGEQFF. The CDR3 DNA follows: TGTGCCAGCAGCTTATGGGAGGGTGAGCAGTTCTTC.

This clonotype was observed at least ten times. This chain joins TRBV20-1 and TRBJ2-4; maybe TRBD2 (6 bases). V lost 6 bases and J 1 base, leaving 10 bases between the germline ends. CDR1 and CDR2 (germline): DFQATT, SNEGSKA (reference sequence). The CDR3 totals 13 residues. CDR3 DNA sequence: TGCAGTGCACAGGAGGGGGCCAAAAACATTCAGTACTTC. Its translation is CSAQEGAKNIQYF.